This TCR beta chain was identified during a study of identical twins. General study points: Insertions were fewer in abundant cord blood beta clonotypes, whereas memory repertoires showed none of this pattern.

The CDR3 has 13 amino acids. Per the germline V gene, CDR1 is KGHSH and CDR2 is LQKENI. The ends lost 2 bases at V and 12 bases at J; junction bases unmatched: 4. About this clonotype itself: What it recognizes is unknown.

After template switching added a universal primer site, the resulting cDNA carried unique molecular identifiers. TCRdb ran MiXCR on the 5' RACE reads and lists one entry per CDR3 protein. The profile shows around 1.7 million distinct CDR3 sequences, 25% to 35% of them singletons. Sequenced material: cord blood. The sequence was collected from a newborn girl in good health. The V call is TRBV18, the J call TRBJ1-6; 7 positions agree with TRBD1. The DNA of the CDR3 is TGTGCCAGCTCACCAAGGGGGCAGGTACCCCTCCACTTT. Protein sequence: CASSPRGQVPLHF.